This T cell receptor (beta chain) is from a study of CD8 T cells in ankylosing spondylitis. To note about this clonotype: Its target is unknown.

Findings of the study overall: There was a TCR beta motif, made of several highly homologous variants, that appeared characteristic of ankylosing spondylitis blood.

The CDR3 sequence is 16 residues long. Germline CDR1 reads MNHEY; CDR2 reads SVGAGI. The germline V and J ends were trimmed by 0 bases and 9 bases, with 20 bases remaining between them. One entry per CDR3 protein, called by TCRdb with MiXCR from the 5' RACE reads. The table lists more than 600,000 distinct CDR3 sequences, under 20% of them singletons. The chain employs TRBV6-5 and TRBJ1-1; D gene uncertain. Sequenced material: blood, either unsorted or a sorted T cell fraction (not recorded which). This clonotype was sampled from a male donor with ankylosing spondylitis. CDR3 sequence: CASSYSFASGDQKAFF. CDR3 DNA: TGTGCCAGCAGTTACTCGTTCGCATCCGGCGACCAAAAAGCTTTCTTT.